The next 26 T cell receptor beta chains were all read from a single sample in a study of identifying expanded T cells in peripheral blood. Only in-frame clones appear in the TCRdb table, and some are missing; sequencing was by immunoSEQ multiplex PCR. The sample records more than 85,000 clones, approximately 89% being singletons. Material for sequencing was blood. These receptors all come from a person aged 18-70 years in good health.

The chain is built from TRBV19 and TRBJ1-2, with D perhaps TRBD1 (5 bases). Germline CDR1 LNHDA, CDR2 SQIVND (reference sequence). Trimming removed 3 bases at V and 5 bases at J, with 16 bases between. The length of the CDR3 is 15 residues. The DNA of the CDR3 is TGTGCCAGTAGTATTACACGAGGGGCGCAATATGGCTACACCTTC. Residues: CASSITRGAQYGYTF. The full variable domain, in which reference TRBV19 and TRBJ1-2 provide the parts outside the CDR3, is DGGITQSPKYLFRKEGQNVTLSCEQNLNHDAMYWYRQDPGQGLRLIYYSQIVNDFQKGDIAEGYSVSREKKESFPLTVTSAQKNPTAFYLCASSITRGAQYGYTFGSGTRLTVV.

The chain uses TRBV5-1 and TRBJ1-4; TRBD1 matches at 8 bases. The germline V gene encodes CDR1 SGHRS and CDR2 YFSETQ. The CDR3 is made up of 18 amino acids. Trimming at V came to 1 base and at J to 0 bases, leaving 8 bases not matched to a gene. In nucleotides, the CDR3 is TGCGCCAGCAGCTTGAGGACAGGGTCTGGTCCAACTAATGAAAAACTGTTTTTT. Residues: CASSLRTGSGPTNEKLFF.

This clone was recorded once. The gene calls are TRBV21-1 and TRBJ2-7; the table's D call, TRBD2, has no DNA check behind it. TRBV21-1 has pseudogene status. CDR3 size: 18 residues. The CDR3 sequence is CASSTTLKGRGGSYEQYF. The CDR3 coding sequence is TGTGCCAGCAGCACAACCCTTAAGGGGCGGGGCGGTTCCTACGAGCAGTACTTC.

V is TRBV6-1 and J is TRBJ1-5; D ambiguous. V dropped 4 bases and J dropped 7 bases, with 11 bases sitting between them. The germline CDR1 and CDR2 sequences are MNHNS and SASEGT. The CDR3 spans 13 residues. DNA of the CDR3: TGTGCCAGCAGTGGGCAGGCAAAGCAGCCCCAGCATTTT. Amino acid sequence: CASSGQAKQPQHF.

V is TRBV14 and J is TRBJ2-3; 7 positions match TRBD2. This CDR3 spans 14 amino acids. CDR1 is SGHDN, CDR2 FVKESK, per germline. V dropped 1 base and J dropped 5; count of bases not matched to a gene: 3. DNA for the CDR3: TGTGCCAGCAGCCAAGGATGGGAGGGAGATACGCAGTATTTT. Its translation: CASSQGWEGDTQYF.

This clone was counted a single time. V and J are TRBV19 and TRBJ1-2, with a weak D call TRBD1 (5 bases). CDR3 length: 13 amino acids. Trimming pared 4 bases from V and 7 bases from J, leaving 13 bases between. The germline gives CDR1 LNHDA, CDR2 SQIVND (reference sequence). CDR3 sequence reads: CASSTGSEFGYTF. As DNA, the CDR3 is TGTGCCAGTAGTACAGGGAGTGAGTTTGGCTACACCTTC.

The chain links TRBV6-5 to TRBJ2-5, with D possibly TRBD1 on 6 matching bases. Germline assignment: CDR1 MNHEY and CDR2 SVGAGI. The V end lost 7 bases, the J end lost 9 bases, and 18 bases lay between the germline ends. The CDR3 runs 13 residues. The DNA of the CDR3 is TGTGCCAGCACGGACAGAGGGGGTATGGCCCAGTACTTC. Translation: CASTDRGGMAQYF.

This clone is deemed large. V is TRBV5-1 and J is TRBJ1-1; perhaps TRBD1 as D (5 bases). The CDR3 is made up of 14 amino acids. From germline, CDR1 is SGHRS and CDR2 YFSETQ. V was clipped by 1 base and J by 4 bases, with 11 bases between them. The CDR3 nucleotides are TGCGCCAGCAGCTTGAGCGGGGCAGCCACTGAAGCTTTCTTT. Amino acids: CASSLSGAATEAFF.

In this sample, this clone turned up a few times. This chain connects TRBV7-3 to TRBJ1-1, with TRBD1 as a possible D gene (6 bases). CDR3 length: 17 residues. Germline values: CDR1 SGHTA, CDR2 FQGTGA. V was clipped by 5 bases and J by 0 bases, with 19 bases between them. CDR3 nucleotides: TGTGCCAGCAGCACCATGCCATTCGGGACACTGAACACTGAAGCTTTCTTT. It is translated as CASSTMPFGTLNTEAFF.

The chain employs TRBV7-2 and TRBJ2-1, with 7 bases aligning to TRBD2. J lost 8 bases, V lost 2 bases, and 21 bases had no gene match. The CDR3 has 19 amino acids. The germline V gene has CDR1 SGHTA and CDR2 FQGNSA. The CDR3 sequence: CASSLRSQGIGGSLDEQFF. In DNA form, the CDR3 reads TGTGCCAGCAGCTTACGTTCCCAGGGAATAGGCGGGAGTTTAGATGAGCAGTTCTTC.

The chain uses TRBV10-3 and TRBJ1-1, with 9 bases fitting TRBD1. The length of the CDR3 is 16 residues. Germline loops: CDR1 ENHRY, CDR2 SYGVKD. V lost 6 bases to trimming and J lost 5 bases; unmatched junction nucleotides: 13. For the CDR3, the DNA is TGTGCCATCAGCCCCGGGACAGGGACTTTAGGGACTGAAGCTTTCTTT. This translates into CAISPGTGTLGTEAFF.

CDR3 loop: CSALGRFQETQYF. The CDR3 DNA follows: TGCAGCGCCCTAGGACGGTTCCAAGAGACCCAGTACTTC. The chain couples TRBV29-1 to TRBJ2-5; D ambiguous. This CDR3 is built from 13 residues. Trimming left V 7 bases short and J 1 base short, with 13 bases between. Germline V CDR1 and CDR2: SQVTM, ANQGSEA.

DNA for the CDR3: TGTGCCAGCAGTGAGAACTATGGCTACACCTTC. Amino acids: CASSENYGYTF. The chain has TRBV25-1 and TRBJ1-2; D is unresolved. The V end lost 3 bases, the J end lost 2 bases, and 1 base lay between the germline ends. This CDR3 has 11 amino acids. In germline, CDR1 is MGHDK, CDR2 SYGVNS.

Notes on this clone: Other DNA sequences within the sample encode an identical CDR3. This chain links TRBV29-1 with TRBJ2-5; 8 bases are shared with TRBD1. V was clipped by 3 bases and J by 4 bases; unmatched bases: 1. There are 12 residues in the CDR3. Germline CDR1 is SQVTM and CDR2 is ANQGSEA. DNA for the CDR3: TGCAGCGTTGACAGGGGGCGAGAGACCCAGTACTTC. Protein product: CSVDRGRETQYF.

This clone was detected only a few times. The V and J genes are TRBV7-9 and TRBJ1-1; TRBD1 is a possible D gene (5 bases). The ends were cut back, 3 bases at V and 1 base at J, with 9 bases in the middle. The CDR3 totals 14 residues. Germline V gives CDR1 SEHNR, CDR2 FQNEAQ (reference sequence). The CDR3 is CASSFQGGNTEAFF. CDR3 DNA: TGTGCCAGCAGCTTTCAGGGTGGGAACACTGAAGCTTTCTTT.

The chain combines TRBV4-2 with TRBJ2-3; the match to TRBD2 covers 7 bases. Germline CDR1 reads LGHNA; CDR2 reads YNFKEQ. CDR3 length: 17 residues. The V segment lost 0 bases and the J segment 0 bases; nucleotides outside the gene matches: 6. Written as DNA, the CDR3 is TGTGCCAGCAGCCAAGATGGCAGTAGCGGGAGCACAGATACGCAGTATTTT. This sequence encodes CASSQDGSSGSTDTQYF.

CDR3 nucleotides: TGCGCCAGCAGTGGCGGGAGGGCCGTCGATGAGCAGTTCTTC. The encoded protein is CASSGGRAVDEQFF. The chain uses TRBV5-1 and TRBJ2-1; 9 nucleotides match TRBD2. The CDR3 consists of 14 residues. Germline assignment: CDR1 SGHRS and CDR2 YFSETQ. V shed 5 bases and J 8 bases; nucleotides not matched to a gene: 8.

This chain connects TRBV28 to TRBJ2-3; 8 bases fit TRBD2. With 7 bases clipped from V and 4 bases from J, the junction kept 7 bases outside the gene matches. This CDR3 has 14 residues. Germline V gives CDR1 MDHEN, CDR2 SYDVKM. CDR3 in DNA: TGTGCCAGCACCCCGGGGGGGGTGGCAGATACGCAGTATTTT. Its translation is CASTPGGVADTQYF.

V gene TRBV5-8 combines with J gene TRBJ2-2; 10 positions agree with TRBD2. The CDR3 is 15 residues long. The V and J ends lost 2 bases and 5 bases, in that order; junction bases with no gene match: 3. CDR1 and CDR2 from the germline V gene are SGHTS and YDEGEE. CDR3 nucleotides: TGTGCCAGCAGCTTATCACTAGCGGGGACCGGGGAGCTGTTTTTT. Translated, it gives CASSLSLAGTGELFF.

The V call is TRBV13, the J call TRBJ1-1; a weak D match, TRBD1 (6 bases). V lost 5 bases, J lost 1 base, and 11 bases lay in between. The CDR3 consists of 14 residues. Germline V lookup: CDR1 PRHDT, CDR2 FYEKMQ (reference sequence). The CDR3 DNA is TGTGCCAGCAGCACCGGGGGGCCGAACACTGAAGCTTTCTTT. Protein sequence: CASSTGGPNTEAFF.

The rearrangement links TRBV4-1 to TRBJ1-5, with 7 bases identical to TRBD1. Germline loops: CDR1 MGHRA, CDR2 YSYEKL. CDR3 length equals 18 residues. The J segment lost 4 bases and the V segment lost 0 bases, leaving 12 bases of the junction unmatched. The CDR3, as DNA: TGCGCCAGCAGCCAAGAGACAGGGTACCCTCCATGGAATCAGCCCCAGCATTTT. The encoded protein is CASSQETGYPPWNQPQHF.

This chain links TRBV7-8 with TRBJ1-2; 9 nucleotides agree with TRBD1. Germline V gives CDR1 SGHVS, CDR2 FQNEAQ. Losses at the gene ends were 5 bases for V and 0 bases for J; bases not matched to a gene: 4. This CDR3 is 15 amino acids long. The CDR3 DNA is TGTGCCAGCAGCCCCCGACAGGGGGCTAACTATGGCTACACCTTC. As protein: CASSPRQGANYGYTF.

This chain uses TRBV11-2 with TRBJ2-1, with TRBD2 as a possible D gene (5 bases). The CDR3 spans 15 residues. Germline CDR1 reads SGHAT; CDR2 reads FQNNGV. With 5 bases removed from V and 3 bases from J, the gap between germline ends came to 14 bases. The DNA of the CDR3 is TGTGCCAGCAGCCCACTAGGAAGCGGCTACAATGAGCAGTTCTTC. Translation gives CASSPLGSGYNEQFF.

The V call is TRBV5-1, the J call TRBJ2-3; D call uncertain. CDR1 SGHRS and CDR2 YFSETQ come from the germline V gene. The V end lost 0 bases, the J end lost 8 bases, and 7 bases lay between the germline ends. The CDR3 is 12 amino acids. CDR3 in DNA: TGCGCCAGCAGCTTGGCGGTAGGTACGCAGTATTTT. Its translation: CASSLAVGTQYF.

This chain connects TRBV5-1 to TRBJ1-4; TRBD1 aligns across 7 bases. CDR1 SGHRS and CDR2 YFSETQ come from the germline V gene. The CDR3 is 20 residues long. Germline trimming cut 3 bases from V and 3 bases from J; bases unmatched to any gene: 20. CDR3: CASSSLGGRGRLPSNEKLFF. In DNA, the CDR3 is TGCGCCAGCAGCTCCCTAGGGGGGAGGGGGCGCCTTCCTTCTAATGAAAAACTGTTTTTT.

The V call is TRBV19, the J call TRBJ2-7, with TRBD2 matching 8 bases. Germline CDR1 reads LNHDA; CDR2 reads SQIVND (reference sequence). V lost 2 bases to trimming and J lost 5 bases; unmatched junction nucleotides: 8. The CDR3 has 15 residues. CDR3 bases: TGTGCCAGTAGTATACTAGCGGGTGCGATCCACGAGCAGTACTTC. This sequence encodes CASSILAGAIHEQYF.